The 2 T cell receptor beta chains below come from one sample, sequenced in a study of blood T cell repertoires in COVID-19. Generated by immunoSEQ multiplex PCR, the TCRdb table keeps only in-frame clones and is missing some. There are about 120,000 clones in the sample; 79% occur only once, and around 3.9% lies in the top ten. Sequenced sample: peripheral blood. Receptors originate from a woman older than 75 with acute or convalescent COVID-19.

V is TRBV4-2 and J is TRBJ1-2; D not certain. The CDR3 is made up of 14 amino acids. Germline assignment: CDR1 LGHNA and CDR2 YNFKEQ. V gave up 7 bases and J gave up 0 bases, with 12 bases separating them. The CDR3 sequence is CASNEFRSNYGYTF. The DNA for the CDR3 is TGTGCCAGCAACGAGTTTCGATCTAACTATGGCTACACCTTC.

This chain joins TRBV5-8 and TRBJ2-5; tentative D call: TRBD2 (6 bases). Trimming removed 3 bases from V and 4 bases from J, with 13 bases in between. CDR1 and CDR2 from the germline V gene are SGHTS and YDEGEE. This CDR3 spans 14 amino acids. In DNA form, the CDR3 reads TGTGCCAGCAGCTGGTCCCACGGGAGAGAGACCCAGTACTTC. This gives the protein CASSWSHGRETQYF.